The sequence of this T cell receptor (beta chain) was determined in a study of OX40 agonist ivuxolimab in advanced cancers. The table came from immunoSEQ multiplex PCR; TCRdb's copy has only in-frame clones and leaves some out. The table shows about 100,000 clones, with 85% to 95% occurring only once. Germline V gene sequence: CDR1 MDHEN, CDR2 SYDVKM. Trimming took 6 bases from V and 2 from J, leaving 16 bases between them. This CDR3 comprises 15 residues. The J gene is TRBJ2-5, the V gene TRBV28; D uncertain. The specimen was CD4+ or CD8+ T cells sorted from blood, collected in a trial of the OX40 agonist ivuxolimab. The origin of this receptor is an adult with an advanced solid tumor such as melanoma, head and neck, liver or kidney cancer. The DNA of the CDR3 is TGTGCCAGCAGCCCGTTTAGAGAGCCTCAAGAGACCCAGTACTTC. Translating it yields CASSPFREPQETQYF.